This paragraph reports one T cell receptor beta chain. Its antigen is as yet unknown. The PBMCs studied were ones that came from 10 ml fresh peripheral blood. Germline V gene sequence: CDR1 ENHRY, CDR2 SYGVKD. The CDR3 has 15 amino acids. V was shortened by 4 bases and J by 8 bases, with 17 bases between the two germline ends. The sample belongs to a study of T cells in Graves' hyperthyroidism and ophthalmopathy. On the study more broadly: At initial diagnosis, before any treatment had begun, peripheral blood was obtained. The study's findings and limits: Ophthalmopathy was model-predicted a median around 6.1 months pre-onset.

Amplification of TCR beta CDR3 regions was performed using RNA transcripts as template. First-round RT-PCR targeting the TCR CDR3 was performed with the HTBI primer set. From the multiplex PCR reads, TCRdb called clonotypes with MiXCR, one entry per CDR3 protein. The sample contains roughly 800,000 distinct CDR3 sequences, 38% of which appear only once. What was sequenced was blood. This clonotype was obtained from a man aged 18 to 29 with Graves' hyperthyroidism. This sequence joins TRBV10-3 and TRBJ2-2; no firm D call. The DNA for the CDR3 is TGTGCCATCAGTGCCGGCGCAGGTATCTCTGGGGAGCTGTTTTTT. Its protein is CAISAGAGISGELFF.